This TCR beta chain was recovered during a study of T cells in Graves' hyperthyroidism and ophthalmopathy. The authors deemed Graves' hyperthyroidism stable absent ophthalmopathy progression within 18 months. Using RNA transcripts as the source, TCR beta CDR3 regions were amplified. TCR CDR3 underwent first-round RT-PCR with the HTBI primer set. TCRdb recomputed calls from the multiplex PCR reads with MiXCR, one row per CDR3 protein. Here the sample spans roughly 420,000 distinct CDR3 sequences, roughly an eighth being singletons. This clonotype was counted at least ten times. CDR1 is DFQATT and CDR2 is SNEGSKA in the germline V gene (reference sequence). Trimming cost V 5 bases and J 4 bases, with 8 bases left between them. The CDR3 is 11 residues long.

The TCR was taken from a woman in her late teens or twenties with Graves' hyperthyroidism. The V call is TRBV20-1, the J call TRBJ2-5, with unresolved D. The source material was blood. As DNA, the CDR3 is TGCAGTGCTCAACTGGGAGAGACCCAGTACTTC. Protein: CSAQLGETQYF.